The clone carrying this T cell receptor (beta chain) was counted only a few times. The antigen is not known. This record comes from a study of early T cells in non-severe SARS-CoV-2 infection. For the study at large: Chains were unpaired, as sequencing was done on bulk RNA from unsorted whole blood.

Study-wide points: CD4 and private specificities were missed by VDJdb matching, which favored anti-spike CD8 responses.

Attached unique molecular identifiers marked individual cDNA molecules. TCRdb re-derived calls from the 5' RACE reads in MiXCR, one entry per CDR3 protein. Here the sample spans 76,000 or so distinct CDR3 sequences, 11% being singletons. With 2 bases removed from V and 2 bases from J, the gap between germline ends came to 7 bases. CDR3 length: 14 residues. In germline, CDR1 is MNHEY, CDR2 SVGEGT. The TCR comes from an adult who was a healthcare worker with PCR-confirmed SARS-CoV-2 infection or an uninfected control (not recorded which). The sample consisted of whole blood. This chain links TRBV6-2 or TRBV6-3 with TRBJ1-3, with D unclear. CDR3: CASSYGVTGNTIYF. For the CDR3, the DNA is TGTGCCAGCAGTTACGGAGTTACTGGAAACACCATATATTTT.